Listed below are T cell receptor beta chains from one sample, sequenced in a study of T cells in Graves' hyperthyroidism and ophthalmopathy. Using its own MiXCR run on the multiplex PCR reads, TCRdb lists one record per CDR3 protein. This sample has some 320,000 distinct CDR3 sequences, with roughly an eighth found just once. The sample consisted of blood. These TCRs come from a woman in her forties with Graves' ophthalmopathy. CDR3s include the opening cysteine and the closing phenylalanine or tryptophan. Each record gives: D gene, clone size, J gene, V gene, CDR3 DNA, CDR3 protein. The D gene is left open where the match is weak. Only part of the rows carry a size: once, few, many, or a class if the clone is expanded.

NA,many,TRBJ2-7,TRBV20-1,TGCAGTGCCCTAGTAATTGGCTCTCCACGCTCCTACGAGCAGTACTTC,CSALVIGSPRSYEQYF
NA,NA,TRBJ1-5,TRBV20-1,TGCAGTGCACCTAAGGACTCGAGAGGGAATCAGCCCCAGCATTTT,CSAPKDSRGNQPQHF
TRBD2,many,TRBJ2-3,TRBV2,TGTGCCAGCAGTGCCAGACTAGCGGGGGTTACAGATACGCAGTATTTT,CASSARLAGVTDTQYF
TRBD2,few,TRBJ2-2,TRBV9,TGTGCCAGCAGCGTAGGGACTAGCGGGATAAACACCGGGGAGCTGTTTTTT,CASSVGTSGINTGELFF
NA,many,TRBJ2-5,TRBV6-2/TRBV6-3,TGTGCCAGCACCCACCCCGCGGGTATAGAGACCCAGTACTTC,CASTHPAGIETQYF
NA,many,TRBJ1-1,TRBV7-9,TGTGCCAGCAGCTTATTTCTATCGGGGGACACTGAAGCTTTCTTT,CASSLFLSGDTEAFF
TRBD2,few,TRBJ2-4,TRBV20-1,TGCAGTGCAGCCCGCCTAGCGGTGTCTTCGAACATTCAGTACTTC,CSAARLAVSSNIQYF
NA,many,TRBJ1-2,TRBV12-3/TRBV12-4,TGTGCCAGCAGTTTAGGGTGGGGGGCGCACTATGGCTACACCTTC,CASSLGWGAHYGYTF
NA,NA,TRBJ1-5,TRBV6-1,TGTGCCAGCAGTGTATTGGGTAATCAGCCCCAGCATTTT,CASSVLGNQPQHF
TRBD2,few,TRBJ2-1,TRBV13,TGTGCCAGCAGCTTAGTGACTAGCGGGATTTACAATGAGCATTTCTTC,CASSLVTSGIYNEHFF
TRBD1,many,TRBJ1-1,TRBV7-8,TGTGCCAGCAGCTTAGCCTCAGGGGGCGGCACTGAAGCTTTCTTT,CASSLASGGGTEAFF
NA,few,TRBJ2-1,TRBV20-1,TGCAGTGCTAGAGGCCTGGGTTTGGACAATGAGCAGTTCTTC,CSARGLGLDNEQFF
NA,few,TRBJ2-1,TRBV10-3,TGTGCCATCAGTGAAGACTCCTCCGGACAGTTCTTC,CAISEDSSGQFF
TRBD2,NA,TRBJ2-3,TRBV14,TGTGCCAGCAGCCCGGGACTAGCGGGGGCGTACACGAATACGCAGTATTTT,CASSPGLAGAYTNTQYF
TRBD1,NA,TRBJ1-5,TRBV24-1,TGTGCCACCAGTCCCGGACAGGGAGGAATCCAGCCCCAGCATTTT,CATSPGQGGIQPQHF
NA,many,TRBJ2-5,TRBV7-9,TGTGCCAGCAGCAACCGCGGACAGAAACAACAAGAGACCCAGTACTTC,CASSNRGQKQQETQYF
TRBD2,many,TRBJ2-1,TRBV5-1,TGCGCCAGCAGCTTTTTAGCGGGGGGCCACAATGAGCAGTTCTTC,CASSFLAGGHNEQFF
NA,many,TRBJ2-1,TRBV25-1,TGTGCCAGCAGTGAATCGAGGACGGCTGTGTTGCCTTACAATGAGCAGTTCTTC,CASSESRTAVLPYNEQFF
NA,many,TRBJ1-1,TRBV28,TGTGCCAGCAGTTTTGGTCAGGCTTGGGTGGACACTGAAGCTTTCTTT,CASSFGQAWVDTEAFF
TRBD2,NA,TRBJ2-1,TRBV24-1,TGTGCCACCAGTGATCCGATAGCGGGAGAGTACAATGAGCAGTTCTTC,CATSDPIAGEYNEQFF
NA,few,TRBJ2-1,TRBV3-1,TGTGCCAGCAGCCAAGAAATTCCTAGAGAGCAGTTCTTC,CASSQEIPREQFF
NA,many,TRBJ2-7,TRBV2,TGTGCCAGCACTAACGGAAACGGGTACGAGCAGTACTTC,CASTNGNGYEQYF
NA,few,TRBJ2-7,TRBV7-6,TGTGCCAGCAGCTTAGGCAGCGAGCAGCACTTC,CASSLGSEQHF
TRBD1,many,TRBJ2-2,TRBV12-3/TRBV12-4,TGTGCCAGCAGAGGGACAGTTCGCACCGGGGAGCTGTTTTTT,CASRGTVRTGELFF
TRBD1,many,TRBJ1-1,TRBV6-1,TGTGCCAGCAGTTTAAGCAGCAGGGGGCTGAACACTGAAGCTTTCTTT,CASSLSSRGLNTEAFF
NA,many,TRBJ2-4,TRBV2,TGTGCCAGCAGTGATGGGGGAGCCAAAAACATTCAGTACTTC,CASSDGGAKNIQYF
NA,NA,TRBJ2-7,TRBV7-6,TGTGCCAGCAGCCTGAAAGCAAACTCCTACGAGCAGTACTTC,CASSLKANSYEQYF
TRBD2,few,TRBJ2-4,TRBV20-1,TGCAGTGCTAGTGAAGCGGGGATACTATTAGCCAAAAACATTCAGTACTTC,CSASEAGILLAKNIQYF
NA,NA,TRBJ2-7,TRBV14,TGTGCCAGCAGCGTTTCGGGGTACGAGCAGTACTTC,CASSVSGYEQYF
TRBD1,few,TRBJ2-1,TRBV4-1,TGCGCCAGCAGCCAAGATCGACAGGGAAATGAGCAGTTCTTC,CASSQDRQGNEQFF
NA,NA,TRBJ2-7,TRBV4-1,TGCGCCAGCAGCCAAGGCCTACGGGGAAATGAGCAGTACTTC,CASSQGLRGNEQYF
NA,many,TRBJ1-1,TRBV24-1,TGTGCCACCAGTAGGGGGACCACTGAAGCTTTCTTT,CATSRGTTEAFF
TRBD1,many,TRBJ1-5,TRBV28,TGTGCCAGCAGTTTATTAGGTGGGACAGATGACAATCAGCCCCAGCATTTT,CASSLLGGTDDNQPQHF
NA,many,TRBJ1-5,TRBV27,TGTGCCAGCAGTTCCAGAGGCCCCTCGGGGCGCCCCCGGTTTCTGCCCCAGCATTTT,CASSSRGPSGRPRFLPQHF
NA,many,TRBJ1-2,TRBV3-1,TGTGCCAGCAGCCAGAGCCAGACTGGCTATGGCTACACCTTC,CASSQSQTGYGYTF
NA,many,TRBJ2-1,TRBV11-2,TGTGCCAGCAGCGCGCTTCGGGGCAGGGACTACAATGAGCAGTTCTTC,CASSALRGRDYNEQFF
NA,many,TRBJ1-2,TRBV6-1,TGTGCCAGCACTTCCCACAGAACCAGCTATGGCTACACCTTC,CASTSHRTSYGYTF
TRBD1,few,TRBJ2-2,TRBV5-1,TGCGCCAGCAGCCCCAGGGACAGGCGCGACGGGGAGCTGTTTTTT,CASSPRDRRDGELFF
TRBD1,few,TRBJ1-1,TRBV3-1,TGTGCCAGCAGGTATCAACAGGGGGCGGGGGAAGCTTTCTTT,CASRYQQGAGEAFF
TRBD2,NA,TRBJ2-3,TRBV13,TGTGCCAGCAGCCCCGGGACTAGTTTGGCAGATACGCAGTATTTT,CASSPGTSLADTQYF
TRBD2,many,TRBJ2-7,TRBV6-5,TGTGCCAGCAGTTACAGCTTCGGGGGGGCCTACGAGCAGTACTTC,CASSYSFGGAYEQYF
TRBD2,once,TRBJ2-2,TRBV5-4,TGTGCCAGCAGCGGACTAGCGGGAGGGCCGGGCGGGGAGCTGTTTTTT,CASSGLAGGPGGELFF
NA,many,TRBJ1-2,TRBV5-4,TGTGCCAGCAGCTTGGACAGGGAGGGATATCGTGGCTACACCTTC,CASSLDREGYRGYTF
NA,few,TRBJ2-6,TRBV5-1,TGCGCCAGCAGCTTGAACAGGATCTCTGGGGCCAACGTCCTGACTTTC,CASSLNRISGANVLTF
NA,few,TRBJ1-3,TRBV10-3,TGTGCCATCAGTGATCCCCATGATACAGGGAAACTCGCTGGAAACACCATATATTTT,CAISDPHDTGKLAGNTIYF